This TCR beta chain was recorded in a study of T cell responses to AZD1222 COVID-19 vaccine. General observations from the study: Donors were chiefly white British, with a greater number of females, and clonal diversity was perhaps underestimated. Repertoire samples came only from after the peak T cell response.

With respect to this clone: Its matching antigen is unknown.

TCRdb keeps only in-frame clones here, not all; method: immunoSEQ multiplex PCR. The sample lists some 91,000 clones; approximately 94% were seen once. This CDR3 is 14 amino acids long. J gave up 3 bases and V 3 bases, and 4 bases lay outside the gene matches. From germline, CDR1 is KGHSH and CDR2 LQKENI. The specimen was peripheral blood, collected on day 0 of AZD1222 vaccination. The chain combines TRBV18 with TRBJ1-2, with 7 bases lining up with TRBD1. The TCR comes from an adult in good health. The CDR3 DNA is TGTGCCAGCTCACCTATCACAGGGGACTATGGCTACACCTTC. It encodes CASSPITGDYGYTF.